These 5 T cell receptor beta chains share one sample of origin, sequenced in a study of blood T cells in healthy people across ages. A J-beta primer mix and a sample-barcoded 5' primer were used in a second PCR of roughly 7 to 12 cycles. TCRdb processed the 5' RACE reads anew with MiXCR; each CDR3 protein has one entry. The repertoire holds around 940,000 distinct CDR3 sequences, with about 51% as singletons. The sample consisted of blood. The receptor source for this set is a woman in her fifties or sixties in good health.

The chain combines TRBV12-3 or TRBV12-4 with TRBJ2-1, with no clear D. V lost 8 bases and J 6 bases, leaving 11 bases between the germline ends. The CDR3 has 12 amino acids. The CDR3 here is CASGLVPNEQFF. CDR3 in DNA: TGTGCCAGCGGCCTAGTCCCCAATGAGCAGTTCTTC.

The table lists this clonotype with a count of one. The chain has TRBV27 and TRBJ1-2; 10 bases are a match to TRBD1. The CDR3 length is 13 residues. The junction had 4 bases not matched to a gene; V was cut back by 8 bases and J by 4 bases. CDR1 and CDR2 from the germline V gene are MNHEY and SMNVEV (reference sequence). The CDR3 nucleotides read TGTGCCAGCGCGGGACAGGGGTTCTATGGCTACACCTTC. Translating it yields CASAGQGFYGYTF.

This clonotype was seen only once. The V call is TRBV6-6, the J call TRBJ1-1; 9 bases are a match to TRBD1. V trimming: 5 bases; J trimming: 4 bases; junction bases outside the gene matches: 8. The CDR3 runs to 15 residues. The germline gives CDR1 MNHNY, CDR2 SVGAGI (reference sequence). Here the CDR3 DNA reads TGTGCCAGCAGTGGCCTGGGACAGGGCACCACTGAAGCTTTCTTT. Translated, it gives CASSGLGQGTTEAFF.

This clonotype turned up a few times. The chain uses TRBV13 and TRBJ2-4; D possibly corresponds to TRBD1 (5 bases). The germline gives CDR1 PRHDT, CDR2 FYEKMQ (reference sequence). CDR3 size: 14 residues. Trimming left V 5 bases short and J 4 bases short, with 12 bases between. This CDR3 is CASSHIRQKNIQYF. The DNA for the CDR3 is TGTGCCAGCAGCCACATAAGACAGAAAAACATTCAGTACTTC. Variable domain in full (rest from reference TRBV13 and TRBJ2-4): AAGVIQSPRHLIKEKRETATLKCYPIPRHDTVYWYQQGPGQDPQFLISFYEKMQSDKGSIPDRFSAQQFSDYHSELNMSSLELGDSALYFCASSHIRQKNIQYFGAGTRLSVL.

This clonotype was seen only once. The J gene is TRBJ2-7, the V gene TRBV6-2 or TRBV6-3; 10 bases fit TRBD2. The CDR3 length is 12 residues. After removal of 9 bases from V and 6 bases from J, the junction contained 5 bases not matched to a gene. CDR1 and CDR2 (germline): MNHEY, SVGEGT. CDR3 residues: CASRLAGSEQYF. DNA for the CDR3: TGTGCCAGTAGACTAGCGGGTTCCGAGCAGTACTTC.